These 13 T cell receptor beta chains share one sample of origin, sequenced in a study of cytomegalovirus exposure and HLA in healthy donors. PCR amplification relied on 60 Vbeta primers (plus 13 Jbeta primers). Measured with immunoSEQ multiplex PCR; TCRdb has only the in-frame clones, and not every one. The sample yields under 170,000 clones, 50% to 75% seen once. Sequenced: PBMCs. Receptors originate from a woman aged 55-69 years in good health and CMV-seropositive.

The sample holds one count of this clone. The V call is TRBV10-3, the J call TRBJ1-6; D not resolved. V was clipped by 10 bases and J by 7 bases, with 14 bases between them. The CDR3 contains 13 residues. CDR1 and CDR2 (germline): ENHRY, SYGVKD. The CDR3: CATEGSENSPLHF. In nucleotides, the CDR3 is TGTGCCACCGAGGGATCAGAGAATTCACCCCTCCACTTT.

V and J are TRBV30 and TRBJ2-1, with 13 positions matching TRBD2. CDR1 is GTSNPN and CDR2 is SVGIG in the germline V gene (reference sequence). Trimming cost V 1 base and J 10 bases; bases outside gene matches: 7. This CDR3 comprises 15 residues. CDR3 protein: CAWSAGLAGAREQFF. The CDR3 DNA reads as TGTGCCTGGAGTGCAGGACTAGCGGGAGCCCGGGAGCAGTTCTTC.

The CDR3 loop reads CASSVSGSHTDTQYF. CDR3 nucleotide sequence: TGCGCCAGCAGCGTAAGCGGGAGCCACACAGATACGCAGTATTTT. V gene TRBV5-1 combines with J gene TRBJ2-3; TRBD2 matches at 8 bases. Germline V gene sequence: CDR1 SGHRS, CDR2 YFSETQ. Trimming took 4 bases from V and 2 from J; bases not matched to a gene: 6. CDR3 size: 15 residues.

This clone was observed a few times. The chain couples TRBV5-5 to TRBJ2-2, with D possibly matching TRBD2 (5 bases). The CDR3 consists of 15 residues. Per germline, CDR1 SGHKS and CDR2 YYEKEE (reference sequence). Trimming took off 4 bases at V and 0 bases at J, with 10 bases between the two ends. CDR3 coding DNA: TGTGCCAGCAGCCGGGGAGACGCGAACACCGGGGAGCTGTTTTTT. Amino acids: CASSRGDANTGELFF.

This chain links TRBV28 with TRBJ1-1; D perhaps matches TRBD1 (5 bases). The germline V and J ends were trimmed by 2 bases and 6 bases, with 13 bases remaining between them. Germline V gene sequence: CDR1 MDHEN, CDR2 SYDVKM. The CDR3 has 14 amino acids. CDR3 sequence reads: CASSLRGDQAEAFF. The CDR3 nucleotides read TGTGCCAGCAGTTTACGGGGGGACCAAGCTGAAGCTTTCTTT.

CDR3 in amino acids: CASSPDRPGGEANVLTF. CDR3 nucleotides: TGTGCCAGCAGCCCGGACAGGCCTGGAGGTGAGGCCAACGTCCTGACTTTC. The V and J genes are TRBV5-5 and TRBJ2-6, with 7 bases lining up with TRBD1. CDR1 is SGHKS, CDR2 YYEKEE, per germline (reference sequence). This CDR3 region has 17 residues. V was clipped by 4 bases and J by 6 bases; unmatched bases: 13.

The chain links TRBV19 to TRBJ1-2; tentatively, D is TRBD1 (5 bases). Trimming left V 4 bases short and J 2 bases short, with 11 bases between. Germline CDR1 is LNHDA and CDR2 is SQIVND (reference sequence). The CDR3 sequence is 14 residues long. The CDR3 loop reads CASSSPGHNYGYTF. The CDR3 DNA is TGTGCCAGTAGTAGTCCAGGACACAACTATGGCTACACCTTC.

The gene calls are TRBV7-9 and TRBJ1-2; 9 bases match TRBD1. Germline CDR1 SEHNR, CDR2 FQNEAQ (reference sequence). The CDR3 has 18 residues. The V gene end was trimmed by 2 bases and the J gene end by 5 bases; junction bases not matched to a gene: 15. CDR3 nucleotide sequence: TGTGCCAGCAGCTTACGCATGAACCAGGGACAGGGATGGTATGGCTACACCTTC. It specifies CASSLRMNQGQGWYGYTF.

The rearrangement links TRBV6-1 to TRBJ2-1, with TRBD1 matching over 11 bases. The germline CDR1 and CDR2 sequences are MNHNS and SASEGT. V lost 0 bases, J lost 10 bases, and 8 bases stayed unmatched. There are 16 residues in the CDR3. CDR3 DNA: TGTGCCAGCAGTGAAGCAGGGACAGGGGGAGTATTGGAGCAGTTCTTC. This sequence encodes CASSEAGTGGVLEQFF.

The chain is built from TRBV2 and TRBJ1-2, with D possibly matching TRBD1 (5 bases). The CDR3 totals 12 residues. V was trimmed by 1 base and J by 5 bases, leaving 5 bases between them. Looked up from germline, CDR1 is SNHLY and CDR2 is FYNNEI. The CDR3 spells CASSEEGYGYTF. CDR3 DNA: TGTGCCAGCAGTGAAGAGGGGTATGGCTACACCTTC.

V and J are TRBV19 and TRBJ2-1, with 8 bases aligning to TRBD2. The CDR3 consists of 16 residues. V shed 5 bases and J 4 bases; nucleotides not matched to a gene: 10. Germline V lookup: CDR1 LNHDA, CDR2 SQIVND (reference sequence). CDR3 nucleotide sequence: TGTGCCAGTAGTTCGCCTAAGGTAGCGGGGTACAATGAGCAGTTCTTC. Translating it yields CASSSPKVAGYNEQFF.

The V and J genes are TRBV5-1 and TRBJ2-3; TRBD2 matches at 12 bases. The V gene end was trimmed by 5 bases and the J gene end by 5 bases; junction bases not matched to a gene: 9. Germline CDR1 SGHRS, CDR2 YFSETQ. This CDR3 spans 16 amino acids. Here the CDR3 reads CASSPLAGGQGDTQYF. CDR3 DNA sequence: TGCGCCAGCAGTCCTCTAGCGGGAGGGCAGGGAGATACGCAGTATTTT.

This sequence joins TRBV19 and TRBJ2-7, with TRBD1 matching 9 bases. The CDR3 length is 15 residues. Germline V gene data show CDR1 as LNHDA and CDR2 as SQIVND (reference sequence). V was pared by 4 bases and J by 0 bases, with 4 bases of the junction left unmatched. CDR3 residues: CASSRTGVGSYEQYF. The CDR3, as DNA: TGTGCCAGTAGTAGGACAGGGGTAGGCTCCTACGAGCAGTACTTC.